This T cell receptor beta chain was recovered during a study of OX40 agonist ivuxolimab in advanced cancers. About the full investigation: Ivuxolimab, which targeted the costimulatory receptor OX40 (CD134), was an agonistic, fully human IgG2 monoclonal antibody. Intravenous ivuxolimab was administered to patients every 2 weeks at six dose levels: 0.01, 0.1, 0.3, 1.5, 3 and 10 mg/kg. Among the approximately 54 dose-escalation patients, some 20 had hepatocellular carcinoma, roughly 15 melanoma, 9 renal cell carcinoma and 9 head and neck cancer. A male proportion of approximately 83% and a mean age of approximately 58 years, ranging from roughly 23 to 80, were recorded for the dose-escalation cohort. Prior anti-PD-1, anti-PD-L1 or anti-CTLA-4 therapy was permitted, and about 40% of dose-escalation patients had received checkpoint inhibitors. Three dose-escalation patients achieved partial responses, one with hepatocellular carcinoma and two with cutaneous melanoma. Peripheral TCRbeta sequencing was intended to test whether TCR sequence diversity was altered and clonal T-cell expansion was caused by ivuxolimab. The paper covers the monotherapy dose-escalation part of the phase I ivuxolimab trial, which included N of about 51 patients.

Genomic DNA was isolated from the sorted cells so that the TCRbeta CDR3 region could be sequenced. The immunoSEQ Assay was used for sequencing of TCRbeta CDR3 regions. TCRdb limited this immuneACCESS table to in-frame rearrangements with V and J called. A share of clones is missing; checked studies link under half to unresolved V genes, and the rest is unexplained. The sample table holds roughly 76,000 clones, of which about 79% were seen once. The ten largest clones add up to 1.1% of the sample. The CDR3, cysteine through phenylalanine, is 11 amino acids long. The DNA shown is the 33-base CDR3, in frame from base 1. CDR1 and CDR2 (SQVTM, ANQGSEA) derive from the germline V gene. The junction carries 8 bases between V and J, which are trimmed by 4 bases and 8 bases respectively. The trial excluded patients who had a history of autoimmune disease or were on systemic immunosuppression. Peripheral blood for TCR sequencing was drawn from every dose cohort at baseline, at cycle 4 day 1 and at cycle 7 day 1. Samples were obtained from an open-label, multicenter, first-in-human phase I dose-escalation trial of ivuxolimab. Adults with locally advanced or metastatic head and neck squamous cell, hepatocellular, melanoma or renal cell carcinoma were enrolled in the trial. Before TCR sequencing, CD4+ T cells and CD8+ T cells from peripheral blood were sorted into separate populations.

As concerns this clone: Its antigen remains undetermined. No clone much larger than this one lies a single base away; base qualities are absent.

Points the paper makes about the study in general: Antigen specificity was not determined for the clonally expanded peripheral T cells. Clonal expansion of both CD4+ and CD8+ blood T cells was observed from baseline to week 6 at doses 0.1 to 3.0 mg/kg. Partial responders in the 0.1-3.0 mg/kg groups had among the lowest normalized peripheral clonal expansion, especially among CD8+ T cells. After ivuxolimab, CD8+ T cells had more expanded clones than CD4+ T cells on average. Low levels of normalized T-cell clonal expansion were also shown by some nonresponding patients.

The sample here was CD4+ or CD8+ T cells sorted from blood, taken in a trial of the OX40 agonist ivuxolimab. This receptor chain uses TRBV29-1 and TRBJ1-4; no D gene call is confident. This clonotype was sampled from an adult with an advanced solid tumor such as melanoma, head and neck, liver or kidney cancer. The CDR3 here reads CSVAYTEKLFF. The nucleotide sequence is TGCAGCGTTGCTTACACCGAAAAACTGTTTTTT.